This TCR beta chain was found in a study of OX40 agonist ivuxolimab in advanced cancers. Looking at the study overall: Hepatocellular carcinoma, melanoma, renal cell or head and neck cancer affected the dose-escalation patients. There were three patients with partial responses, one having hepatocellular carcinoma and two cutaneous melanoma.

Clones were sequenced by immunoSEQ multiplex PCR, and TCRdb holds only the in-frame ones, with some missing. Seen here are approximately 30,000 clones, 90% observed once, and the top ten hold approximately 22%. After removal of 3 bases from V and 2 bases from J, the junction contained 8 bases not matched to a gene. The CDR3 is made up of 17 amino acids. In germline, CDR1 is SGDLS, CDR2 YYNGEE. V and J are TRBV9 and TRBJ2-3, with 11 bases fitting TRBD2. The TCR comes from an adult with an advanced solid tumor such as melanoma, head and neck, liver or kidney cancer. Sample: CD4+ or CD8+ T cells sorted from blood, taken in a trial of the OX40 agonist ivuxolimab. The DNA for the CDR3 is TGTGCCAGCAGCGCCAACTTACTAGCGGGAGACACAGATACGCAGTATTTT. This encodes CASSANLLAGDTDTQYF.